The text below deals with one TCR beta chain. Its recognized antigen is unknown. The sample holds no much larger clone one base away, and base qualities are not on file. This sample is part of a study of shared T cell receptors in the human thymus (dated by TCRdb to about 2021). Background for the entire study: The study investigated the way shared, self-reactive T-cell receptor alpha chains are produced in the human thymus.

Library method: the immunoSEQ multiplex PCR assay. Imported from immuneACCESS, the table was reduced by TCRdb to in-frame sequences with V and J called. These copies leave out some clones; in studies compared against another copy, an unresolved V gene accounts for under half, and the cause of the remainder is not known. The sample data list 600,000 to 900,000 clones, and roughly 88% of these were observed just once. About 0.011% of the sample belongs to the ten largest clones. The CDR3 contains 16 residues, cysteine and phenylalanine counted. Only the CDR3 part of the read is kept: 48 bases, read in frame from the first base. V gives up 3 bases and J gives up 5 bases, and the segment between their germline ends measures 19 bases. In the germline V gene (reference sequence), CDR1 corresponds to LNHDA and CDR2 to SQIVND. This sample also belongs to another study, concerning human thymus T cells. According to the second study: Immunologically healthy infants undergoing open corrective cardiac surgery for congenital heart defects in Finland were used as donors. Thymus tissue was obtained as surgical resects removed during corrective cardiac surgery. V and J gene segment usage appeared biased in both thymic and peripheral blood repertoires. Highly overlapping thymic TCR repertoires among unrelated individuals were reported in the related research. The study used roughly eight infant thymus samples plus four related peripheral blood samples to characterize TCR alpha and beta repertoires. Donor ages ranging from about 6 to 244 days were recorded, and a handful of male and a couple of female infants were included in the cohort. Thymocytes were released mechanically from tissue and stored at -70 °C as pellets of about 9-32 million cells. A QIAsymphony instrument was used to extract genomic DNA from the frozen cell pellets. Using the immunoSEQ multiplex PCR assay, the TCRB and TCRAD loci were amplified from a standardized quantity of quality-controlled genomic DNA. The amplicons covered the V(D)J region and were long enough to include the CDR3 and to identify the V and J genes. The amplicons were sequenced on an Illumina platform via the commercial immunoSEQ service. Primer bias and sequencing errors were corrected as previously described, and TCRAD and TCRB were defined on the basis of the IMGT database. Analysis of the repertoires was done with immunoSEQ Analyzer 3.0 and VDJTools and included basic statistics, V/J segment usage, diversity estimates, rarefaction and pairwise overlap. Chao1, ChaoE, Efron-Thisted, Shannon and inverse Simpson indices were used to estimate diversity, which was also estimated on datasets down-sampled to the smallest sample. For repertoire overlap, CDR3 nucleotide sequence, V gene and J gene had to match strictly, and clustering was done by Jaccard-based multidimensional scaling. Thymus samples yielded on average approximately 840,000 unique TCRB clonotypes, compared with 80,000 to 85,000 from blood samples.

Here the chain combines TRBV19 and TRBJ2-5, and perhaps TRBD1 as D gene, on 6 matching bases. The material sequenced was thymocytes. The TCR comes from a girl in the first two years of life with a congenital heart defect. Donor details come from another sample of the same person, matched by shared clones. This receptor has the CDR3 CASSITQGRMNETQYF. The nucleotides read TGTGCCAGTAGTATCACACAGGGTCGGATGAATGAGACCCAGTACTTC. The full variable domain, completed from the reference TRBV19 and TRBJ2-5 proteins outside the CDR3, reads DGGITQSPKYLFRKEGQNVTLSCEQNLNHDAMYWYRQDPGQGLRLIYYSQIVNDFQKGDIAEGYSVSREKKESFPLTVTSAQKNPTAFYLCASSITQGRMNETQYFGPGTRLLVL.